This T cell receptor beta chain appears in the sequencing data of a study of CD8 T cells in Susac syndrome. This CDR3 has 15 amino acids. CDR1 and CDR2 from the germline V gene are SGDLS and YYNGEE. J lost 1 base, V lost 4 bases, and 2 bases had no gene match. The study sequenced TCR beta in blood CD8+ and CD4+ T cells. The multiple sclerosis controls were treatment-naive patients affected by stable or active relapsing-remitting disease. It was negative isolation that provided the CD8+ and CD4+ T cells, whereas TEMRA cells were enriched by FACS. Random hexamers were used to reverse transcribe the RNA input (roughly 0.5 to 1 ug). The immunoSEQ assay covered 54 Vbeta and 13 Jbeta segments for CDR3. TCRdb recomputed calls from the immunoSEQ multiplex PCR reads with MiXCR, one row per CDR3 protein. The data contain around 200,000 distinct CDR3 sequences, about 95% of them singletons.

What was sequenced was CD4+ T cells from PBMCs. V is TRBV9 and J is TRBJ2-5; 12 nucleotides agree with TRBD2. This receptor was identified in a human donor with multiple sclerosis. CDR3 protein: CASSRLAGVQETQYF. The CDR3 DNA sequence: TGTGCCAGCAGCCGACTAGCGGGGGTCCAAGAGACCCAGTACTTC.